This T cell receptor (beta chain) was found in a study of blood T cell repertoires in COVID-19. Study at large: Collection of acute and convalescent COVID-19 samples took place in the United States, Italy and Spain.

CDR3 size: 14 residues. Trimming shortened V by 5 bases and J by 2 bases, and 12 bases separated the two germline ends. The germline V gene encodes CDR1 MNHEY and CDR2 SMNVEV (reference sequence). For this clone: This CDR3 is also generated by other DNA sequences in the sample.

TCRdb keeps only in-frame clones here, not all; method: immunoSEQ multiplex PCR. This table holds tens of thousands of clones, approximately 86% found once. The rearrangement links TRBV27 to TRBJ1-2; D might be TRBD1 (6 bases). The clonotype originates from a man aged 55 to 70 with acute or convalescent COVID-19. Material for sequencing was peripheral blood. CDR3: CASSPRQANYGYTF. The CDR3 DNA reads TGTGCCAGCAGTCCGCGACAGGCAAACTATGGCTACACCTTC.